A selection of T cell receptor beta chains follows, all from one sample in a study of cytomegalovirus exposure and HLA in healthy donors. The method was immunoSEQ multiplex PCR; TCRdb's version includes in-frame clones alone and lacks a portion of them. The sample lists fewer than 150,000 clones, approximately 80% occurring once. Sequencing was carried out using PBMCs. The source of these receptors is a man between 40 and 49 years old in good health and CMV-seropositive. CDR3s include the opening cysteine and the closing phenylalanine or tryptophan. Fields, in order: J gene, clone size, V gene, CDR3 protein. Expanded clones get a size class; other rows say once, few or many, or leave the size out.

>TRBJ1-2|NA|TRBV7-9
CASPTPGTF
>TRBJ1-5|NA|TRBV19
CASSIPNNQPQHF
>TRBJ1-3|NA|TRBV7-2
CASSFGTAGNTIYF
>TRBJ1-5|NA|TRBV10-1
CASSADSNQPQHF
>TRBJ2-1|NA|TRBV6-5
CASSSGDRSYNEQFF
>TRBJ2-3|once|TRBV7-3
CASSSPGLAKLSTDTQYF
>TRBJ1-2|NA|TRBV19
CATRGQLRNYGYTF
>TRBJ1-6|few|TRBV5-5
CASSARDRVYSPLHF
>TRBJ1-3|NA|TRBV30
CAWKGADSSGNTIYF
>TRBJ1-5|once|TRBV11-2
CASSFKNTVYQPQHF
>TRBJ2-1|NA|TRBV15
CATSRERGSYNEQFF
>TRBJ2-3|NA|TRBV7-9
CASGTSGVYTDTQYF
>TRBJ1-1|NA|TRBV30
CAWTWDRVTEAFF
>TRBJ2-7|NA|TRBV6-6
CASSRGTSVEEQYF
>TRBJ2-2|NA|TRBV27
CASSHRGLYTGELFF
>TRBJ1-4|NA|TRBV6-5
CASSSPATNEKLFF
>TRBJ2-2|NA|TRBV5-1
CASSQGLAPPGELFF
>TRBJ1-4|NA|TRBV25-1
CASSEWGQGWEKLFF
>TRBJ1-1|NA|TRBV6-6
CASYLSGEAFF
>TRBJ2-1|NA|TRBV27
CASTGGGIGDEQFF
>TRBJ1-3|NA|TRBV7-9
CASSSRGGNTIYF
>TRBJ1-2|NA|TRBV2
CASSGSITVFDGYTF
>TRBJ1-1|NA|TRBV25-1
CASLGTGSTEAFF
>TRBJ2-3|NA|TRBV27
CASSFWGNEDTQYF
>TRBJ2-1|few|TRBV9
CASSVGLAAGSEQFF
>TRBJ2-7|NA|TRBV19
CASSPGLATDFYEQYF
>TRBJ2-1|NA|TRBV7-8
CASSFLAGGVLYNEQFF
>TRBJ2-2|NA|TRBV29-1
CSVAGQGAIGTGELFF
>TRBJ1-2|NA|TRBV9
CASRDPQGENYGYTF
>TRBJ1-2|NA|TRBV9
CASSLGWGDGYTF
>TRBJ1-4|medium-sized|TRBV7-6
CASSLATGTDPTNEKLFF
>TRBJ2-7|NA|TRBV6-1
CASGEGVSYEQYF
>TRBJ2-3|NA|TRBV9
CASTPSTDTQYF
>TRBJ1-1|NA|TRBV27
CASRIQANTEAFF
>TRBJ1-6|NA|TRBV27
CASSITGYYSPLHF
>TRBJ1-1|NA|TRBV5-1
CASSWGWDREGFF
>TRBJ1-3|NA|TRBV9
CASSKIPGENTIYF
>TRBJ2-7|NA|TRBV7-2
CASSVQVPVAQVSYEQYF
>TRBJ1-1|NA|TRBV5-1
CASSSGQKPPLNTEAFF
>TRBJ1-2|NA|TRBV4-1
CASSQDPTGNYGYTF